This T cell receptor (beta chain) derives from a study of graft-versus-host responses after intestinal transplantation. Background on the study: The transplants performed in recipients were multivisceral, liver-intestinal, or isolated intestinal. Anti-thymocyte globulin induction was given to all recipients, followed by tacrolimus and steroids for 2 to 3 years.

Worth noting for this clone: Its antigen remains unknown.

Germline trimming cut 6 bases from V and 2 bases from J; bases unmatched to any gene: 5. This CDR3 comprises 15 residues. Per the germline V gene, CDR1 is MDHEN and CDR2 is SYDVKM. TCRdb's copy holds only in-frame clones and misses some; the assay was immunoSEQ multiplex PCR. In the table there are 85,000 to 100,000 clones, around 93% of which are singletons. Study-level results: GvH clones were found in recipient marrow; some appeared first in ileum or blood. Researchers found peak circulating GvH clone levels linked to early post-transplant HvG declines.

This sequence joins TRBV28 and TRBJ1-5; 9 nucleotides line up with TRBD1. The TCR was taken from a human donor who was the organ donor for an intestinal transplant. The sequenced sample was unstimulated CD4+ T cells sorted from spleen or lymph node cells, obtained before transplant. The CDR3 region is CASRLQGAGNQPQHF. DNA of the CDR3: TGTGCCAGCAGGCTACAGGGGGCCGGCAATCAGCCCCAGCATTTT.